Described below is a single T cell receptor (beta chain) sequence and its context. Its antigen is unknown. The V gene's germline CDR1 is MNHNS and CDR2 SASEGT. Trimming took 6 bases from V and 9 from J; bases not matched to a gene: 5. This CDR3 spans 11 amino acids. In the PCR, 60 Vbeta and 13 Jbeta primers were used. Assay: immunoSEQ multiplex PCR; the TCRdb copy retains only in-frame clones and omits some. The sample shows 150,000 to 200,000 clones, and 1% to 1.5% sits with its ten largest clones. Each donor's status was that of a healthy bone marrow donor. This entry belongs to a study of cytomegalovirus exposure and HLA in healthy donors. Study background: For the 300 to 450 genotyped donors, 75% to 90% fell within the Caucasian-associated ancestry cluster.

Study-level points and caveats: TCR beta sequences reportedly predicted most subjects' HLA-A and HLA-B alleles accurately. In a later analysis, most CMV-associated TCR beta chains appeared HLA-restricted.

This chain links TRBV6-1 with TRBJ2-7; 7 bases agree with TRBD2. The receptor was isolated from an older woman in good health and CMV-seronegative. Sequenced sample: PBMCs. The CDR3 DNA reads TGTGCCAGCAGAGACCAGCGGGGGCAGTACTTC. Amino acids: CASRDQRGQYF.